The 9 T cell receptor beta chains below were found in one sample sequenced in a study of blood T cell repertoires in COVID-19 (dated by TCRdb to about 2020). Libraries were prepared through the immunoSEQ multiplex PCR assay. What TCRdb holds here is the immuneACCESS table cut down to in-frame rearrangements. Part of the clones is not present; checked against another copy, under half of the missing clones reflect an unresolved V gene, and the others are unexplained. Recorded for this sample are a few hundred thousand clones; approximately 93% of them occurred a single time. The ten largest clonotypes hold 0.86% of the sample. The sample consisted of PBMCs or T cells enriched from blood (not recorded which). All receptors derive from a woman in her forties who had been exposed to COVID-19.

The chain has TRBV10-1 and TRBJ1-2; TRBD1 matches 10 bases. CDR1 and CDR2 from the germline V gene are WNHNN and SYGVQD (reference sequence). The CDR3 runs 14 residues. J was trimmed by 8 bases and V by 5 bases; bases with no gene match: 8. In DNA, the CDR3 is TGCGCCAGCAGTCCAAACCGGGACAGGGGAGGCTACACCTTC. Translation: CASSPNRDRGGYTF.

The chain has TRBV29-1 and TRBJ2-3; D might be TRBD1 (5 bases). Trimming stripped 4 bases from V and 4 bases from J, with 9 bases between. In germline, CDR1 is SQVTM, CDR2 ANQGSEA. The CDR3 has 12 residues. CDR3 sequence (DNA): TGCAGCGTTGTAAAAGGGGCAGATACGCAGTATTTT. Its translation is CSVVKGADTQYF.

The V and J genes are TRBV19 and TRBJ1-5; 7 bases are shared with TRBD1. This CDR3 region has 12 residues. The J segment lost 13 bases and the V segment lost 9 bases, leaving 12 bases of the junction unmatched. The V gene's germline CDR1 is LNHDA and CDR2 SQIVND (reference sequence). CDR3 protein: CASTGKGALQHF. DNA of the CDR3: TGTGCCAGCACGGGAAAGGGGGCCCTTCAGCATTTT.

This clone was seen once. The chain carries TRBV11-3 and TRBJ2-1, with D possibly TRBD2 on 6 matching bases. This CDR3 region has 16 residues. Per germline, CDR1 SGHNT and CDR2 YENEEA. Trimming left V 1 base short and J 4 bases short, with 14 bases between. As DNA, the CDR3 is TGTGCCAGCAGCTTAGCGGGAGTTCCATTTTACAATGAGCAGTTCTTC. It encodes CASSLAGVPFYNEQFF.

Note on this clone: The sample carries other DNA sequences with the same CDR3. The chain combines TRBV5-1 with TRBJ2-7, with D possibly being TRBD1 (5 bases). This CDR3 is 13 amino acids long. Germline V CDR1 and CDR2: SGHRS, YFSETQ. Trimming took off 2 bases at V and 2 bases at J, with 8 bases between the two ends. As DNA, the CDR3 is TGCGCCAGCAGCTTAACAGGTACCTACGAGCAGTACTTC. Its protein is CASSLTGTYEQYF. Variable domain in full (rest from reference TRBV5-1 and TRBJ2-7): KAGVTQTPRYLIKTRGQQVTLSCSPISGHRSVSWYQQTPGQGLQFLFEYFSETQRNKGNFPGRFSGRQFSNSRSEMNVSTLELGDSALYLCASSLTGTYEQYFGPGTRLTVT.

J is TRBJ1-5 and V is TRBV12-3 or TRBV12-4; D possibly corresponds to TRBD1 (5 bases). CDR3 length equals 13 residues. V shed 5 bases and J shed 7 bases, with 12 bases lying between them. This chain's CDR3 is CASSRDSTQPQHF. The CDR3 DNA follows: TGTGCCAGCAGTCGTGACAGCACCCAGCCCCAGCATTTT.

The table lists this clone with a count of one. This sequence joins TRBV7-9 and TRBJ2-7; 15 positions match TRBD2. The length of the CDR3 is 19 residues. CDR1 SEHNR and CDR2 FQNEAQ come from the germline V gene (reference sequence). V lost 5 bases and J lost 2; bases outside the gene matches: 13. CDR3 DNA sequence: TGTGCCAGCAGCCCACTCGGAGGACTAGCGGGGGGGACACCCTACGAGCAGTACTTC. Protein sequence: CASSPLGGLAGGTPYEQYF.

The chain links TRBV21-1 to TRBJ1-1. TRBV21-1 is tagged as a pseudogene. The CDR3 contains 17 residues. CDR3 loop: CASSKGGRGSVNTEAFF. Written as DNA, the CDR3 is TGTGCCAGCAGCAAAGGAGGGAGGGGCTCTGTGAACACTGAAGCTTTCTTT.

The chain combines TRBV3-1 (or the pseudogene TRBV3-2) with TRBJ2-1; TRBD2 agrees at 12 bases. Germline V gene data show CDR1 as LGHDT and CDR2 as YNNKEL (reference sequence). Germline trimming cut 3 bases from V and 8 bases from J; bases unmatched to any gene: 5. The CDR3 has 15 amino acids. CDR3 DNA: TGTGCCAGCAGCCAGGGGCTAGCGGGGGGGGATGAGCAGTTCTTC. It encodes CASSQGLAGGDEQFF.